The clone carrying this T cell receptor beta chain has at least ten counts. This record belongs to a study of T cell repertoires in cytomegalovirus infection. Germline-derived CDR1 and CDR2 are SGHNT and YENEEA. This CDR3 has 15 residues. Unmatched junction bases numbered 1, after V lost 1 base and J lost 0 bases. Each CDR3 protein is one row after TCRdb ran MiXCR on the reads. Among 450,000 to 600,000 distinct CDR3 sequences listed, roughly 10% were seen once. The chain carries TRBV11-3 and TRBJ2-7; 9 bases match TRBD1. This receptor was taken from a human donor in good health (CMV status not recorded). Some clones in this sample may be carry-over from other donors' samples. Material for sequencing was PBMCs. In DNA, the CDR3 is TGTGCCAGCAGCTTAGGGACAGGGGACTCCTACGAGCAGTACTTC. Amino acids: CASSLGTGDSYEQYF.